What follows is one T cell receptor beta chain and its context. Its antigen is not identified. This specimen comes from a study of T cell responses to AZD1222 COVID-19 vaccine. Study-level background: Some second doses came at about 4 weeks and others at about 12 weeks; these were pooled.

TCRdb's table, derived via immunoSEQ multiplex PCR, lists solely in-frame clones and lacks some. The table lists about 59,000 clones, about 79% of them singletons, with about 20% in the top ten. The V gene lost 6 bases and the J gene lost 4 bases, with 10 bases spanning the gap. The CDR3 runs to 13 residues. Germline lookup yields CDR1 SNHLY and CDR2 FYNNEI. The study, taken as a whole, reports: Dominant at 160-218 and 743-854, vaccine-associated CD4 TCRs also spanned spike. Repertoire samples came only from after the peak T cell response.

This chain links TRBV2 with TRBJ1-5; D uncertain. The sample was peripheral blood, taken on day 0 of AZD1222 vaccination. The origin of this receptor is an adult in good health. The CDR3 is CASRPEANQPQHF. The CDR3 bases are TGTGCCAGCAGGCCCGAGGCAAATCAGCCCCAGCATTTT.